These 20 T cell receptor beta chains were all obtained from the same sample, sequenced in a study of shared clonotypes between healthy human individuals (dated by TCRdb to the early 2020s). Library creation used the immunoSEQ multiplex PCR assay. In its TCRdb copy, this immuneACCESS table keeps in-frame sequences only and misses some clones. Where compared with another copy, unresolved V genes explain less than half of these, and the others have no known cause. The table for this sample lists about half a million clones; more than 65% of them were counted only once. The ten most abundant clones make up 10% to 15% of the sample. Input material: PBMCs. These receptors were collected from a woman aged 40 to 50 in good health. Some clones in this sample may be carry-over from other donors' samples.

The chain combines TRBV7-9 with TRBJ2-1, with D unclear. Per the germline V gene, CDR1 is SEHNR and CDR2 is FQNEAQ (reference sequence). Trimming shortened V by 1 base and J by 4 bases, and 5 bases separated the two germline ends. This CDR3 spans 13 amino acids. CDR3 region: CASSLEEYNEQFF. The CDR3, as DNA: TGTGCCAGCAGCTTAGAAGAGTACAATGAGCAGTTCTTC.

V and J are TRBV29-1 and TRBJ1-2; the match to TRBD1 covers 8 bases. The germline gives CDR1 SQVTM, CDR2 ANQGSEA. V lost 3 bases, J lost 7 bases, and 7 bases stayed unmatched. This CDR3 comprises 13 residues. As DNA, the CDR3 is TGCAGCGTTGAGGCTCAGGGGGCTCGTGGCTACACCTTC. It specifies CSVEAQGARGYTF.

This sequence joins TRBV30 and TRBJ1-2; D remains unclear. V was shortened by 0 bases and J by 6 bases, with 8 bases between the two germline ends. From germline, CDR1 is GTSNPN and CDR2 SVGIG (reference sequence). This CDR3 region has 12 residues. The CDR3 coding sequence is TGTGCCTGGAGTGTTGGATCGGATGGCTACACCTTC. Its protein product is CAWSVGSDGYTF.

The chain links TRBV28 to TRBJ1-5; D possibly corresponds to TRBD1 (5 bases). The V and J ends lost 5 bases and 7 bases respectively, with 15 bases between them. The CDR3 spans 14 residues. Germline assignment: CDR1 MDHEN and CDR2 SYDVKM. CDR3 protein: CASSPSRGWQPQHF. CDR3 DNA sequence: TGTGCCAGCAGTCCTTCAAGGGGTTGGCAGCCCCAGCATTTT.

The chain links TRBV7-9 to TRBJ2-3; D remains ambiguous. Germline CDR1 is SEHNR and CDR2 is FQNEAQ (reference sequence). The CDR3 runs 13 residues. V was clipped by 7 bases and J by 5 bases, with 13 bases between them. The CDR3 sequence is CASKTGGRDTQYF. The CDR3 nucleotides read TGTGCCAGCAAGACGGGCGGCAGAGATACGCAGTATTTT.

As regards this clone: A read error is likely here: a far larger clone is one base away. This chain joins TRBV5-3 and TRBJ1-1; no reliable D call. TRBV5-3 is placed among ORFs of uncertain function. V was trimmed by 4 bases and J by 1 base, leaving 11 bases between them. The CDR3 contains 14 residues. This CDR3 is CARSPPLGNTEAFF. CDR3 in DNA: TGTGCCAGAAGCCCCCCCCTAGGGAACACTGAAGCTTTCTTT.

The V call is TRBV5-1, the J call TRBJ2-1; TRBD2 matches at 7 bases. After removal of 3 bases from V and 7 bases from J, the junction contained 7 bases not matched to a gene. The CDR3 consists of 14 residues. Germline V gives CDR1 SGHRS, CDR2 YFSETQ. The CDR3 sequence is CASSSGLIFNEQFF. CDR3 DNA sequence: TGCGCCAGCAGCTCGGGACTAATTTTTAATGAGCAGTTCTTC.

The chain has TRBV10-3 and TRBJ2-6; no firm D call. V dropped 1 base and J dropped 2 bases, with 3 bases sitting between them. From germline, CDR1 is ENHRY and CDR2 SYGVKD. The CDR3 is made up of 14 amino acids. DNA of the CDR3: TGTGCCATCAGTGAGTACCCTGGGGCCAACGTCCTGACTTTC. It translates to CAISEYPGANVLTF.

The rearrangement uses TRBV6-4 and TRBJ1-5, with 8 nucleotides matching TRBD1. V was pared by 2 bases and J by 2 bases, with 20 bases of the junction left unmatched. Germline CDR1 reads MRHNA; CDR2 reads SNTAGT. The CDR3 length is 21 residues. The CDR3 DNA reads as TGTGCCAGCAGTGACACGAGTCCGGGACAGGCTCTTCGGGTGGGCAATCAGCCCCAGCATTTT. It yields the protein CASSDTSPGQALRVGNQPQHF.

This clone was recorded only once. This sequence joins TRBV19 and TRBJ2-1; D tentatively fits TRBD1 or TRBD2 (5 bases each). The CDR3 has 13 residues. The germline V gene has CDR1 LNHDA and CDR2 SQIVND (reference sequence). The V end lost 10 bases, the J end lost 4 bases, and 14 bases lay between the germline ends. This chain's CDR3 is CATAVGAYNEQFF. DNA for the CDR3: TGTGCCACTGCGGTCGGGGCTTACAATGAGCAGTTCTTC.

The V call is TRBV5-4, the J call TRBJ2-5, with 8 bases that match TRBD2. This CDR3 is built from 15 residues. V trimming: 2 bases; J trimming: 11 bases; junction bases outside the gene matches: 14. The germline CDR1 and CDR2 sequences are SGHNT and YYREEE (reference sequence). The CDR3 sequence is CASSLLEAGAREQYF. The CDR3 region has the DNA TGTGCCAGCAGCTTACTCGAAGCGGGAGCTCGGGAGCAGTACTTC.

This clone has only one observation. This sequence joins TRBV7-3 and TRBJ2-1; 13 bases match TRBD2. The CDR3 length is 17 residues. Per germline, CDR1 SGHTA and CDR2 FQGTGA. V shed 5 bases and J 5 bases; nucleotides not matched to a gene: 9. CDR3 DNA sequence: TGTGCCAGCAGCCCCACGGGACTAGCGGGAACAAACAATGAGCAGTTCTTC. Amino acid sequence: CASSPTGLAGTNNEQFF.

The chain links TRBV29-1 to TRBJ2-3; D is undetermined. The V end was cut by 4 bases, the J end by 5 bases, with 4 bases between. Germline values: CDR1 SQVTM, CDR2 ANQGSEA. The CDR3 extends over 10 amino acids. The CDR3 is CSVVGDTQYF. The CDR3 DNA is TGCAGCGTTGTGGGAGATACGCAGTATTTT.

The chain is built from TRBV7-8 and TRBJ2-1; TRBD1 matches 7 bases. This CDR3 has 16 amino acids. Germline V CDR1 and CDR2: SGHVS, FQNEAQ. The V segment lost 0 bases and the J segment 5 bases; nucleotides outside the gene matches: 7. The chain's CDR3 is CASSLARAGGNNEQFF. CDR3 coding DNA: TGTGCCAGCAGCTTAGCGAGGGCAGGGGGAAACAATGAGCAGTTCTTC.

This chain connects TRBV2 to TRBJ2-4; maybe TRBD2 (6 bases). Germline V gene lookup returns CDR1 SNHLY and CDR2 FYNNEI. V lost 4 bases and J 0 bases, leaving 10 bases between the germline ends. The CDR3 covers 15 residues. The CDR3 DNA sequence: TGTGCCAGCAGTGCCGGGACTTTAGCCAAAAACATTCAGTACTTC. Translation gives CASSAGTLAKNIQYF.

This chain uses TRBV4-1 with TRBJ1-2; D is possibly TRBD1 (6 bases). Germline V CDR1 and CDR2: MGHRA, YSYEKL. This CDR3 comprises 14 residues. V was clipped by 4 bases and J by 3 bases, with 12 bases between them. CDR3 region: CASSPAAGDYGYTF. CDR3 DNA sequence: TGCGCCAGCAGCCCGGCAGCAGGGGACTATGGCTACACCTTC.

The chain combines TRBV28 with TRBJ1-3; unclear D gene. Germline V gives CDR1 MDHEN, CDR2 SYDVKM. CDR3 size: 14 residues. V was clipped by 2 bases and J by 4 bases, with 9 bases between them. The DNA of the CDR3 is TGTGCCAGCAGTTTAAGTACGGGAGGAAACACCATATATTTT. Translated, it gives CASSLSTGGNTIYF.

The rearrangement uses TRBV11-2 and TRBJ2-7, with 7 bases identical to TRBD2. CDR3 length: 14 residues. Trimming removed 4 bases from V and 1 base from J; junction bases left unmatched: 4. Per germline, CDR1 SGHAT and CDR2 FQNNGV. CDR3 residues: CASSSFSGSYEQYF. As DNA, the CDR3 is TGTGCCAGCAGCTCGTTTAGCGGGTCCTACGAGCAGTACTTC.

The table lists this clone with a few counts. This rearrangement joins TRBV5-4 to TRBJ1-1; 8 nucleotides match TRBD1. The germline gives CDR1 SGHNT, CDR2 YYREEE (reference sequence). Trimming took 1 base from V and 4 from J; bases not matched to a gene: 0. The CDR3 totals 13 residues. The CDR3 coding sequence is TGTGCCAGCAGCTTGCAGGGGGCCACTGAAGCTTTCTTT. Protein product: CASSLQGATEAFF.

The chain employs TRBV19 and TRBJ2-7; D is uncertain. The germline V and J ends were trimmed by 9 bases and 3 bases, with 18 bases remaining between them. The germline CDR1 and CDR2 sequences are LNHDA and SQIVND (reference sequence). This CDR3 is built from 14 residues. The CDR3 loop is CASRTVSKGYEQYF. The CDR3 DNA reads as TGTGCCAGCCGAACGGTCTCAAAGGGCTACGAGCAGTACTTC.